This TCR beta chain was obtained from a study of T-cell reconstitution after alpha-beta-depleted transplantation in children. Overall study results and limits: Where alpha-beta T cells came from about two months after transplant was reportedly several hundred expanded graft clones. Several patients had high TCRbeta diversity at day 60; it came from surviving recipient T cells and thymic progenitors. Most T-cell counts and diversity one year after the transplant came from T cells that were newly produced.

CDR3 length: 13 residues. The trim removed 6 bases at V and 8 bases at J, leaving 7 bases unmatched. Construction of the TCRbeta library involved unique molecular identifiers. Each CDR3 protein is one row after TCRdb ran MiXCR on the PCR reads. The sample has under 300,000 distinct CDR3 sequences, approximately 10% seen once; the top ten hold around a quarter. With regard to this clonotype: The antigen remains undetermined. One base away lies a much larger clone, so this may be a sequencing read error. This CDR3 is missing its conserved last phenylalanine or tryptophan, likely due to a read error.

This receptor was identified in a male patient under 10 years old who had a stem cell transplant for chronic granulomatous disease, so the T cells may come from the graft donor. The J gene is TRBJ2-1, the V gene TRBV12-3 or TRBV12-4; 7 nucleotides match TRBD1. Sequencing used peripheral blood, obtained 180 days after TCRalphabeta/CD19-depleted stem cell transplant. Written as DNA, the CDR3 is TGTGCCAGCAGCCTGACAGGGCGCGATGAGCAGTTCGTC. Residues: CASSLTGRDEQFV.